The sequence of this T cell receptor (beta chain) was determined in a study of T cell changes during pregnancy in multiple sclerosis. Only in-frame clones appear in the TCRdb table, and some are missing; sequencing was by immunoSEQ multiplex PCR. This sample has tens of thousands of clones, with roughly 92% found just once. Material: peripheral blood, obtained after pregnancy. This TCR came from a female donor with multiple sclerosis, enrolled in a pregnancy study.

CDR3 amino acids: CAIAKRDTALSYEQYF. The CDR3 DNA sequence: TGTGCCATCGCCAAACGGGACACCGCACTCTCCTACGAGCAGTACTTC. The rearrangement uses TRBV10-3 and TRBJ2-7, with D perhaps matching TRBD1 (6 bases). CDR3 length: 16 amino acids. Germline-derived CDR1 and CDR2 are ENHRY and SYGVKD. The V end lost 8 bases, the J end lost 0 bases, and 20 bases lay between the germline ends.